Following are 10 T cell receptor beta chains from one sample sequenced in a study of chemoradiotherapy in HPV16-positive cancers. Generated by immunoSEQ multiplex PCR, the TCRdb table keeps only in-frame clones and is missing some. The sample consists of 2,500 to 3,500 clones, roughly 90% of them appearing once. The sample here was tumor tissue, taken from a patient who underwent chemoradiotherapy. All receptors come from a human donor with HPV-associated anogenital cancer.

This sequence joins TRBV6-6 and TRBJ1-1, with D perhaps matching TRBD1 (6 bases). Germline assignment: CDR1 MNHNY and CDR2 SVGAGI (reference sequence). The CDR3 consists of 14 residues. V was trimmed by 5 bases and J by 6 bases, leaving 16 bases between them. The CDR3 sequence: CASSTVTGSPEAFF. CDR3 bases: TGTGCCAGCAGTACCGTCACAGGGAGCCCTGAAGCTTTCTTT.

CDR3 in DNA: TGTGCCAGCAGTGAATTGAAGGGAGGTACTGAAGCTTTCTTT. This codes for CASSELKGGTEAFF. The chain has TRBV2 and TRBJ1-1; the D is unclear. The CDR3 length is 14 residues. The germline V gene encodes CDR1 SNHLY and CDR2 FYNNEI. Trimming removed 2 bases at V and 5 bases at J, with 12 bases between.

The rearrangement links TRBV21-1 to TRBJ2-1; the table gives TRBD2 as D, unverified against the DNA. TRBV21-1 corresponds to a pseudogene. The CDR3 is 16 residues long. As DNA, the CDR3 is TGTGCCAGCAGCAAAGCCTGGCTAGCGGTCTACAATGAGCAGTTCTTC. This codes for CASSKAWLAVYNEQFF.

The rearrangement joins TRBV7-6 to TRBJ2-7; tentatively, D is TRBD2 (6 bases). The germline V and J ends were trimmed by 3 bases and 7 bases, with 13 bases remaining between them. This CDR3 is built from 13 residues. The V gene's germline CDR1 is SGHVS and CDR2 FNYEAQ. CDR3 protein: CASSFGPRGEQYV. CDR3 DNA: TGTGCCAGCAGCTTCGGCCCTCGGGGGGAGCAGTACGTC.

The rearrangement uses TRBV7-8 and TRBJ1-6, with D uncertain. Germline V gene sequence: CDR1 SGHVS, CDR2 FQNEAQ. The CDR3 length is 13 residues. V gave up 6 bases and J gave up 8 bases, with 11 bases separating them. DNA of the CDR3: TGTGCCAGCAGTTATACTACGGATTCACCCCTCCACTTT. This encodes CASSYTTDSPLHF.

This sequence joins TRBV20-1 and TRBJ2-3; perhaps TRBD1 as D (6 bases). Trimming pared 2 bases from V and 7 bases from J, leaving 7 bases between. CDR3 length: 11 amino acids. Per the germline V gene, CDR1 is DFQATT and CDR2 is SNEGSKA (reference sequence). DNA of the CDR3: TGCAGTGCTAGATGGGGGCATACGCAGTATTTT. Encoded protein: CSARWGHTQYF.

This clone was seen just once. V and J are TRBV13 and TRBJ2-1; 10 bases fit TRBD2. The V and J ends lost 7 bases and 5 bases, in that order; junction bases with no gene match: 8. The CDR3 runs 15 residues. Germline V CDR1 and CDR2: PRHDT, FYEKMQ (reference sequence). Here the CDR3 reads CASNLPSGGHNEQFF. CDR3 sequence (DNA): TGTGCCAGCAACCTCCCTAGCGGGGGCCACAATGAGCAGTTCTTC.

The chain links TRBV4-3 to TRBJ2-1; TRBD2 might be the D (7 bases). The CDR3 covers 18 residues. V was shortened by 4 bases and J by 0 bases, with 19 bases between the two germline ends. Germline CDR1 reads LGHNA; CDR2 reads YSLEER. The CDR3 bases are TGCGCCAGCAGCCTTAGGAGGGGGGGCCTTAACTCCTACAATGAGCAGTTCTTC. The encoded protein is CASSLRRGGLNSYNEQFF.

This clone was found once. This sequence joins TRBV19 and TRBJ1-2; TRBD1 matches 8 bases. J lost 6 bases, V lost 9 bases, and 6 bases had no gene match. CDR1 and CDR2 (germline): LNHDA, SQIVND (reference sequence). CDR3 length equals 12 residues. The CDR3 coding sequence is TGTGCCAGCGTGGACAGGGAGAATGGCTACACCTTC. This encodes CASVDRENGYTF.

The V gene is TRBV28, the J gene TRBJ1-2, with TRBD1 matching over 10 bases. Unmatched junction bases numbered 4, after V lost 10 bases and J lost 5 bases. There are 12 residues in the CDR3. Germline V gene lookup returns CDR1 MDHEN and CDR2 SYDVKM. The CDR3 DNA reads TGTGCCACGGGGGACAGGGGATATGGCTACACCTTC. Its protein product is CATGDRGYGYTF.